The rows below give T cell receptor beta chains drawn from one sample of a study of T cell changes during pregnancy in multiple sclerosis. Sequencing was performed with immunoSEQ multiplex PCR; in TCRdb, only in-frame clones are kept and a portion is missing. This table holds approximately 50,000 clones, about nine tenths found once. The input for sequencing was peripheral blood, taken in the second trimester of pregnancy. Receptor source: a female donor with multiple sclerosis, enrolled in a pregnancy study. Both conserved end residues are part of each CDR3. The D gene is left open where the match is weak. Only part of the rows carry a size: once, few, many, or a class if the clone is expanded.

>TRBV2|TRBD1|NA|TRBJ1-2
CASSADRGGYGYTF
TGTGCCAGCAGTGCGGACAGGGGGGGATATGGCTACACCTTC
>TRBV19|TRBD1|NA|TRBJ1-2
CASRVLTGGAYGYTF
TGTGCCAGTAGAGTTCTGACAGGGGGCGCCTATGGCTACACCTTC
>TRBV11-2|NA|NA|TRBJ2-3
CASSWGADTQYF
TGTGCCAGCAGCTGGGGAGCAGATACGCAGTATTTT
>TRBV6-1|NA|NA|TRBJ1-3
CASSETGHFSGNTIYF
TGTGCCAGCAGTGAAACGGGACACTTCTCTGGAAACACCATATATTTT
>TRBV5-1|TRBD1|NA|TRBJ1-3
CASSPQGGGNTIYF
TGCGCCAGCAGCCCTCAGGGGGGAGGAAACACCATATATTTT
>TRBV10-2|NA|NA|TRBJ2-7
CASRDREYEQYF
TGCGCCAGCAGGGACAGAGAATACGAGCAGTACTTC
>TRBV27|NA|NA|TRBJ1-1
CASSLVQGWGNTEAFF
TGTGCCAGCAGTCTCGTACAGGGCTGGGGAAACACTGAAGCTTTCTTT
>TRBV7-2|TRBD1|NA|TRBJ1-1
CASSLATDRVRSEAFF
TGTGCCAGCAGCTTAGCCACTGACAGGGTTAGGAGTGAAGCTTTCTTT
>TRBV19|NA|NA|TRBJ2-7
CASSIEGGTETYEQYF
TGTGCCAGTAGTATAGAAGGCGGGACTGAGACCTACGAGCAGTACTTC
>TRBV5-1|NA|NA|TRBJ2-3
CASRRGINTDTQYF
TGCGCCAGCAGGCGAGGGATTAACACAGATACGCAGTATTTT
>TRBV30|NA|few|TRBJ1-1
CAWSVQGYTEAFF
TGTGCCTGGAGTGTCCAGGGATACACTGAAGCTTTCTTT
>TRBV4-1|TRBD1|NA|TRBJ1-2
CASSQIGQGSSGYTF
TGCGCCAGCAGCCAGATTGGACAGGGGTCCTCGGGCTACACCTTC
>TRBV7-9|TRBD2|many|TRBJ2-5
CASSSGVAGEYQETQYF
TGTGCCAGCAGCTCCGGGGTAGCGGGGGAGTACCAAGAGACCCAGTACTTC
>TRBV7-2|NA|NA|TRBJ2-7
CASTGGGQGANYEQYF
TGTGCCAGCACGGGGGGTGGACAGGGTGCAAACTACGAGCAGTACTTC
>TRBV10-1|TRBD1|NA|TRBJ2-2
CASSESGTGLRDTGELFF
TGCGCCAGCAGTGAGTCCGGGACAGGGTTGAGAGACACCGGGGAGCTGTTTTTT
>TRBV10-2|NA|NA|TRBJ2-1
CASSLQGVEQFF
TGCGCCAGCAGCCTACAGGGCGTTGAGCAGTTCTTC